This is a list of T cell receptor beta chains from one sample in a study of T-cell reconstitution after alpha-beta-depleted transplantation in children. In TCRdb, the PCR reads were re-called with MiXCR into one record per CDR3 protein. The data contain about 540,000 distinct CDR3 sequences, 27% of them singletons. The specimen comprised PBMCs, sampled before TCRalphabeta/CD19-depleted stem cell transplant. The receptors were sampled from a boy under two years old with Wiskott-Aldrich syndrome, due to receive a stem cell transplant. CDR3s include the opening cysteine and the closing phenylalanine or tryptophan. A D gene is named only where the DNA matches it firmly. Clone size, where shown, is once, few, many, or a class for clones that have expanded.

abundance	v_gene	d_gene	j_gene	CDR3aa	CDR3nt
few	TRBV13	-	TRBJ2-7	CASSSLGLLYEQYF	TGTGCCAGCAGCTCCCTGGGACTTCTATACGAGCAGTACTTC
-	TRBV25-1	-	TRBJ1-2	CASSEWGGDIYGYTF	TGTGCCAGCAGTGAATGGGGCGGGGACATCTATGGCTACACCTTC
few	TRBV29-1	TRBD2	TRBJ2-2	CSVQRERNTGELFF	TGCAGCGTTCAGCGGGAGAGAAACACCGGGGAGCTGTTTTTT
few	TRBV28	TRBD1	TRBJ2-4	CASSSPDRTKFKNIQYF	TGTGCCAGCAGTAGTCCGGACAGGACAAAATTCAAAAACATTCAGTACTTC
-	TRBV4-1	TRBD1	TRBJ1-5	CASSQLTGGDNQPQHF	TGCGCCAGCAGCCAATTAACAGGGGGTGACAATCAGCCCCAGCATTTT
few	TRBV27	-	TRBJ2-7	CASSPLGRPESGEQYF	TGTGCCAGCTCCCCCCTGGGCAGGCCCGAAAGCGGCGAGCAGTACTTC
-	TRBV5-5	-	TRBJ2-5	CASIVSPLMETQYF	TGTGCCAGCATCGTATCCCCCCTAATGGAGACCCAGTACTTC
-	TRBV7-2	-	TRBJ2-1	CASSPQRNHEQFF	TGTGCCAGCAGCCCCCAGCGTAACCATGAGCAGTTCTTC
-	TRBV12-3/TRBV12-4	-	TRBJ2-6	CASGPDGFRAGANVLTF	TGTGCCAGCGGCCCGGATGGATTTAGGGCTGGGGCCAACGTCCTGACTTTC
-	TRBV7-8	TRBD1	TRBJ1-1	CASSLMGTGIAFF	TGTGCCAGCAGCTTAATGGGGACAGGGATCGCTTTCTTT
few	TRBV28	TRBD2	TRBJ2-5	CASSLWLAGDGETQYF	TGTGCCAGCAGTTTGTGGCTAGCGGGAGATGGAGAGACCCAGTACTTC
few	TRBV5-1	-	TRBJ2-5	CASSQQGGQETQYF	TGCGCCAGCAGCCAACAGGGGGGGCAAGAGACCCAGTACTTC
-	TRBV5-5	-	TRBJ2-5	CASSLGSGSGTQYF	TGTGCCAGCAGCTTGGGTTCCGGATCAGGGACCCAGTACTTC
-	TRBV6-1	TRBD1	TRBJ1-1	CASTPGQMNTEAFF	TGTGCCAGCACCCCGGGACAGATGAACACTGAAGCTTTCTTT
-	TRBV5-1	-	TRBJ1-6	CASSWDLSSPLHF	TGCGCCAGCAGCTGGGACTTATCTTCACCCCTCCACTTT
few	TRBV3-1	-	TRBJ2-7	CASSPLSGRYEQYF	TGTGCCAGCAGCCCCCTGTCAGGGAGGTACGAGCAGTACTTC
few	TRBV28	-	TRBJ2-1	CASSLYAGKGSYNEQFF	TGTGCCAGCAGTTTGTATGCCGGGAAGGGCTCCTACAATGAGCAGTTCTTC
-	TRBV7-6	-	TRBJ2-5	CASSLEAREGTQYF	TGTGCCAGCAGCTTAGAGGCCAGGGAAGGGACCCAGTACTTC
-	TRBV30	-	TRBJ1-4	CAWTGQGGEKLFF	TGTGCCTGGACCGGACAAGGTGGTGAAAAACTGTTTTTT
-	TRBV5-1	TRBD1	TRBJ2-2	CASRGQENTGELFF	TGCGCCAGCAGGGGACAGGAGAACACCGGGGAGCTGTTTTTT
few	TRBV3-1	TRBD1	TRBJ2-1	CASSLGQVVYNEQFF	TGTGCCAGCAGCCTGGGACAGGTTGTCTACAATGAGCAGTTCTTC
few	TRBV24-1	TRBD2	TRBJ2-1	CATSVGGAGYNEQFF	TGTGCCACCAGTGTGGGTGGAGCGGGGTACAATGAGCAGTTCTTC
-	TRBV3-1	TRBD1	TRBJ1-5	CASSQIQGTGDNQPQHF	TGTGCCAGCAGCCAGATCCAAGGGACAGGGGACAATCAGCCCCAGCATTTT
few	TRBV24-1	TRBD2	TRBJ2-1	CATSDGDAGTSGLNEQFF	TGTGCCACCAGTGATGGGGATGCCGGGACTAGCGGGTTAAATGAGCAGTTCTTC
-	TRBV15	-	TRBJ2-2	CATSRQVVDGELFF	TGTGCCACCAGCAGACAGGTGGTGGACGGGGAGCTGTTTTTT
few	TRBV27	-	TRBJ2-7	CASSLPGRRAYEQYF	TGTGCCAGCAGTTTACCCGGGAGAAGGGCCTACGAGCAGTACTTC
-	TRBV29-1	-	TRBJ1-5	CSVAASRYQPQHF	TGCAGCGTTGCCGCCAGCAGGTATCAGCCCCAGCATTTT
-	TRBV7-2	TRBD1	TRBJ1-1	CASSLRQGGSGYAFF	TGTGCCAGCAGCTTACGACAGGGCGGATCGGGTTACGCTTTCTTT
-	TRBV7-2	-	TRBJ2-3	CASSPFERDTQYF	TGTGCCAGCAGCCCTTTCGAGCGAGATACGCAGTATTTT
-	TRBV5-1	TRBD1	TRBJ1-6	CASSKRGQGSNNSPLHF	TGCGCCAGCAGCAAGCGAGGACAGGGATCTAATAATTCACCCCTCCACTTT
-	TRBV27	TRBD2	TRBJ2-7	CASSLSIGRTLAGEQYF	TGTGCCAGCAGTTTATCGATTGGGCGGACCCTAGCGGGAGAGCAGTACTTC
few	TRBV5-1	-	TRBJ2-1	CASRERGNSYNEQFF	TGCGCCAGCAGGGAAAGGGGGAACTCCTACAATGAGCAGTTCTTC
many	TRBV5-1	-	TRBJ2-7	CASSYHSGPSYEQYF	TGCGCCAGCAGCTACCATAGTGGGCCCTCCTACGAGCAGTACTTC
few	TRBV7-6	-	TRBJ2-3	CASSLANSDTQYF	TGTGCCAGCAGCTTAGCCAATAGCGATACGCAGTATTTT
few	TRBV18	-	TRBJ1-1	CASSANGVNLMNTEAFF	TGTGCCAGCTCAGCCAACGGAGTCAACCTAATGAACACTGAAGCTTTCTTT
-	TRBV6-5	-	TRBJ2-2	CASSYAPTGKNTGELFF	TGTGCCAGCAGTTATGCCCCAACCGGGAAGAACACCGGGGAGCTGTTTTTT
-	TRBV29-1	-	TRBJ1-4	CSVGIGAEDEKLFF	TGCAGCGTCGGCATTGGGGCTGAGGATGAAAAACTGTTTTTT
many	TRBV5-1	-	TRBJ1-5	CASSLDGGNQPQHF	TGTGCCAGCAGTTTAGATGGCGGAAATCAGCCCCAGCATTTT
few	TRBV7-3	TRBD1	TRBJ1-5	CASSLTKERDRDQPQHF	TGTGCCAGCAGCTTAACAAAAGAACGGGACAGGGATCAGCCCCAGCATTTT
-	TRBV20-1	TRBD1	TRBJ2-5	CSASRDRAQETQYF	TGCAGTGCTTCCCGGGACAGGGCCCAAGAGACCCAGTACTTC
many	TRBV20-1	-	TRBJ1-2	CSVSFGGDRSYTF	TGCAGTGTCTCATTCGGGGGGGATCGCAGCTACACCTTC
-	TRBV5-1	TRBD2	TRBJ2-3	CASSSPRASGGADTQYF	TGCGCCAGCAGCTCCCCCCGTGCTAGCGGAGGGGCAGATACGCAGTATTTT
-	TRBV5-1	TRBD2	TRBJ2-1	CASSKLLVAGGYYNEQFF	TGCGCCAGCAGCAAACTCTTGGTGGCGGGAGGGTACTACAATGAGCAGTTCTTC
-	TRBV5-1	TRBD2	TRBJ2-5	CASSGDVLAGGYNVQETQYF	TGCGCCAGCAGCGGAGACGTGCTCGCGGGAGGTTATAACGTACAAGAGACCCAGTACTTC
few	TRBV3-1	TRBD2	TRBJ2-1	CASSQTSGWPSEQFF	TGTGCCAGCAGCCAGACTAGCGGCTGGCCATCGGAGCAGTTCTTC
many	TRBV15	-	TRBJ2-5	CATSSRRAWGTQYF	TGTGCCACCTCCAGTCGGCGGGCCTGGGGGACCCAGTACTTC